The 22 T cell receptor beta chains in this list originate from one sample, sequenced in a study of shared clonotypes between healthy human individuals. Clones were read by immunoSEQ multiplex PCR, and TCRdb kept only the in-frame ones, dropping some. The table lists about 490,000 clones, roughly 85% of them singletons, with approximately 12% in the top ten. The sample consisted of PBMCs. These receptors were taken from a woman aged 40 to 50 in good health. Some clones in this sample may be carry-over from other donors' samples.

V gene TRBV4-2 combines with J gene TRBJ2-3; 14 bases fit TRBD2. Germline CDR1 is LGHNA and CDR2 is YNFKEQ. The trim removed 0 bases at V and 5 bases at J, leaving 1 base unmatched. The CDR3 length is 16 residues. CDR3: CASSQEGTSGRDTQYF. The CDR3 DNA follows: TGTGCCAGCAGCCAAGAGGGGACTAGCGGGAGAGATACGCAGTATTTT.

This rearrangement joins TRBV25-1 to TRBJ2-7, with a possible D match to TRBD1 (6 bases). The ends were cut back, 4 bases at V and 6 bases at J, with 22 bases in the middle. The CDR3 has 16 amino acids. Per the germline V gene, CDR1 is MGHDK and CDR2 is SYGVNS. CDR3 protein: CASSVLRGRIASEQYF. CDR3 coding DNA: TGTGCCAGCAGTGTCCTCAGGGGTAGAATAGCGTCCGAGCAGTACTTC.

The chain recombines TRBV10-1 with TRBJ1-1, with D hard to call. The CDR3 consists of 13 residues. With 1 base removed from V and 1 base from J, the gap between germline ends came to 4 bases. Per the germline V gene, CDR1 is WNHNN and CDR2 is SYGVQD (reference sequence). CDR3 residues: CASSEYKNTEAFF. As DNA, the CDR3 is TGCGCCAGCAGTGAGTACAAGAACACTGAAGCTTTCTTT.

This clone was counted once. The identical CDR3 is also encoded by other nucleotide sequences in the sample. The V call is TRBV27, the J call TRBJ1-2, with no clear D. This CDR3 spans 14 amino acids. The V gene's germline CDR1 is MNHEY and CDR2 SMNVEV (reference sequence). Between the trimmed V and J ends, which lost 1 base and 4 bases, there was a span of 10 bases. This CDR3 reads CASSLLGRGYGYTF. CDR3 bases: TGTGCCAGCAGTTTATTAGGCAGAGGCTATGGCTACACCTTC.

This chain connects TRBV2 to TRBJ1-4; TRBD1 matches 9 bases. The CDR3 is 14 residues long. Germline lookup yields CDR1 SNHLY and CDR2 FYNNEI. J was trimmed by 6 bases and V by 4 bases; bases with no gene match: 3. The CDR3 region has the DNA TGTGCCAGCAGTGTGGGACAGGGCGATGAAAAACTGTTTTTT. It translates to CASSVGQGDEKLFF.

V usage is TRBV7-2 and J usage is TRBJ1-1; D remains unclear. The CDR3 consists of 13 residues. V lost 5 bases and J lost 0, with 7 bases in between. The germline V gene has CDR1 SGHTA and CDR2 FQGNSA. The CDR3 here is CASSLTLNTEAFF. In DNA form, the CDR3 reads TGTGCCAGCAGCCTGACCTTGAACACTGAAGCTTTCTTT.

As regards this clone: Other DNA sequences in the sample encode the same CDR3. V gene TRBV30 combines with J gene TRBJ2-1; 13 nucleotides agree with TRBD2. The CDR3 spans 15 residues. CDR1 GTSNPN and CDR2 SVGIG come from the germline V gene (reference sequence). Unmatched junction bases numbered 0, after V lost 0 bases and J lost 4 bases. The CDR3 DNA sequence: TGTGCCTGGAGTGTGGGACTAGCGGGATACAATGAGCAGTTCTTC. It specifies CAWSVGLAGYNEQFF. The whole variable domain, remainder taken from reference TRBV30 and TRBJ2-1, is SQTIHQWPATLVQPVGSPLSLECTVEGTSNPNLYWYRQAAGRGLQLLFYSVGIGQISSEVPQNLSASRPQDRQFILSSKKLLLSDSGFYLCAWSVGLAGYNEQFFGPGTRLTVL.

This chain uses TRBV6-1 with TRBJ2-7, with D possibly TRBD1 on 6 matching bases. Trimming left V 0 bases short and J 6 bases short, with 9 bases between. The CDR3 has 13 amino acids. Looked up from germline, CDR1 is MNHNS and CDR2 is SASEGT. CDR3 DNA: TGTGCCAGCAGTGAAGCAAGGGGGAGCGAGCAGTACTTC. As protein: CASSEARGSEQYF.

This clone occurred a few times. The rearrangement links TRBV4-1 to TRBJ2-2, with unresolved D. The CDR3 has 16 residues. The germline V gene has CDR1 MGHRA and CDR2 YSYEKL. Between the trimmed V and J ends, which lost 0 bases and 0 bases, there was a span of 8 bases. CDR3 nucleotide sequence: TGCGCCAGCAGCCAAGATCGGGTCCCGAACACCGGGGAGCTGTTTTTT. The encoded protein is CASSQDRVPNTGELFF.

This clone was recorded once. J is TRBJ1-1 and V is TRBV21-1. TRBV21-1 is a pseudogene locus. CDR3 length: 16 amino acids. CDR3 residues: CASSSSEAYENTEAFF. The CDR3 DNA is TGTGCCAGCAGTTCCTCCGAAGCTTACGAGAACACTGAAGCTTTCTTT.

The rearrangement links TRBV7-9 to TRBJ2-1; 11 nucleotides line up with TRBD1. The CDR3 sequence is 15 residues long. J lost 7 bases, V lost 5 bases, and 7 bases had no gene match. The germline V gene encodes CDR1 SEHNR and CDR2 FQNEAQ (reference sequence). DNA of the CDR3: TGTGCCAGCAGCCAGGACAGGGGGCGCCTAAATGAGCAGTTCTTC. Amino acid sequence: CASSQDRGRLNEQFF.

This clone has ten or more counts. V usage is TRBV9 and J usage is TRBJ2-1; 7 bases line up with TRBD2. The CDR3 length is 14 residues. Germline V lookup: CDR1 SGDLS, CDR2 YYNGEE. V lost 2 bases to trimming and J lost 8 bases; unmatched junction nucleotides: 7. The CDR3 is CASSVETSIDEQFF. Written as DNA, the CDR3 is TGTGCCAGCAGCGTCGAGACTAGCATCGATGAGCAGTTCTTC. Drawing the rest from reference TRBV9 and TRBJ2-1, the complete variable domain is DSGVTQTPKHLITATGQRVTLRCSPRSGDLSVYWYQQSLDQGLQFLIQYYNGEERAKGNILERFSAQQFPDLHSELNLSSLELGDSALYFCASSVETSIDEQFFGPGTRLTVL.

The chain has TRBV9 and TRBJ1-5, with TRBD1 matching over 7 bases. Germline V gene lookup returns CDR1 SGDLS and CDR2 YYNGEE. The CDR3 runs to 18 residues. J gave up 4 bases and V 0 bases, and 13 bases lay outside the gene matches. This CDR3 is CASSVAGERQGQNQPQHF. In DNA, the CDR3 is TGTGCCAGCAGCGTAGCTGGAGAAAGACAGGGCCAAAATCAGCCCCAGCATTTT.

J is TRBJ2-3 and V is TRBV30; 14 bases are shared with TRBD2. The J segment lost 8 bases and the V segment lost 5 bases, leaving 9 bases of the junction unmatched. Germline V gene data show CDR1 as GTSNPN and CDR2 as SVGIG (reference sequence). This CDR3 spans 15 amino acids. DNA of the CDR3: TGTGCCTGGGGGAGACTAGCGGGAGGGGAGGGTACGCAGTATTTT. The encoded protein is CAWGRLAGGEGTQYF.

CDR3 protein: CASDRGEGYTF. In DNA, the CDR3 is TGTGCCAGCGACAGGGGGGAAGGCTACACCTTC. This rearrangement joins TRBV28 to TRBJ1-2, with 9 bases matching TRBD1. The V and J ends lost 8 bases and 8 bases, in that order; junction bases with no gene match: 3. CDR3 size: 11 residues. The germline gives CDR1 MDHEN, CDR2 SYDVKM.

There are a few counts of this clone. The J gene is TRBJ2-3, the V gene TRBV5-4; D is undetermined. The ends were cut back, 0 bases at V and 6 bases at J, with 14 bases in the middle. CDR1 and CDR2 from the germline V gene are SGHNT and YYREEE (reference sequence). The CDR3 totals 15 residues. The CDR3 spells CASSLGATTDDTQYF. The CDR3, as DNA: TGTGCCAGCAGCTTGGGGGCTACCACAGATGATACGCAGTATTTT. The full variable domain, completed using reference TRBV5-4 and TRBJ2-3, is ETGVTQSPTHLIKTRGQQVTLRCSSQSGHNTVSWYQQALGQGPQFIFQYYREEENGRGNFPPRFSGLQFPNYSSELNVNALELDDSALYLCASSLGATTDDTQYFGPGTRLTVL.

This chain uses TRBV10-3 with TRBJ2-4; perhaps TRBD1 as D (6 bases). CDR3 size: 15 residues. CDR1 is ENHRY, CDR2 SYGVKD, per germline. The V and J ends lost 0 bases and 9 bases respectively, with 15 bases between them. The CDR3 sequence: CAISESGQKGVIQYF. Written as DNA, the CDR3 is TGTGCCATCAGTGAGTCGGGGCAAAAGGGGGTCATTCAGTACTTC.

This rearrangement joins TRBV6-6 to TRBJ2-7; perhaps TRBD2 as D (6 bases). The CDR3 runs 16 residues. V was shortened by 6 bases and J by 3 bases, with 21 bases between the two germline ends. In germline, CDR1 is MNHNY, CDR2 SVGAGI (reference sequence). The CDR3 reads CASSPRQHAGNYEQYF. CDR3 in DNA: TGTGCCAGCAGCCCACGTCAGCACGCGGGGAACTACGAGCAGTACTTC.

J is TRBJ1-1 and V is TRBV30; D is perhaps TRBD1 (5 bases). Germline CDR1 and CDR2: GTSNPN and SVGIG (reference sequence). This CDR3 is built from 12 residues. With 8 bases removed from V and 0 bases from J, the gap between germline ends came to 10 bases. CDR3 residues: CARRGMNTEAFF. The CDR3 nucleotides read TGTGCCCGGCGGGGGATGAACACTGAAGCTTTCTTT.

As for this clone: At the DNA level, this CDR3 is encoded by other sequences in the same sample as well. This chain uses TRBV18 with TRBJ2-2, with unresolved D. From germline, CDR1 is KGHSH and CDR2 LQKENI. The length of the CDR3 is 13 residues. V was shortened by 1 base and J by 5 bases, with 5 bases between the two germline ends. CDR3 residues: CASSPQGTGELFF. The CDR3 coding sequence is TGTGCCAGCTCACCACAGGGAACCGGGGAGCTGTTTTTT.

This clone was detected only once. Other nucleotide sequences from this sample produce the same CDR3. The chain combines TRBV28 with TRBJ1-3; D is unresolved. Trimming took 3 bases from V and 4 from J, leaving 7 bases between them. The length of the CDR3 is 13 residues. The germline V gene encodes CDR1 MDHEN and CDR2 SYDVKM. The CDR3 loop reads CASSFSTGNTIYF. The DNA for the CDR3 is TGTGCCAGCAGTTTTTCAACCGGAAACACCATATATTTT.

V and J are TRBV9 and TRBJ2-7; TRBD1 or TRBD2 may be the D gene (5 bases each). The germline CDR1 and CDR2 sequences are SGDLS and YYNGEE. The V end lost 2 bases, the J end lost 0 bases, and 12 bases lay between the germline ends. The CDR3 length is 15 residues. CDR3 protein: CASSVSGATSYEQYF. As DNA, the CDR3 is TGTGCCAGCAGCGTGTCCGGGGCAACCTCCTACGAGCAGTACTTC.